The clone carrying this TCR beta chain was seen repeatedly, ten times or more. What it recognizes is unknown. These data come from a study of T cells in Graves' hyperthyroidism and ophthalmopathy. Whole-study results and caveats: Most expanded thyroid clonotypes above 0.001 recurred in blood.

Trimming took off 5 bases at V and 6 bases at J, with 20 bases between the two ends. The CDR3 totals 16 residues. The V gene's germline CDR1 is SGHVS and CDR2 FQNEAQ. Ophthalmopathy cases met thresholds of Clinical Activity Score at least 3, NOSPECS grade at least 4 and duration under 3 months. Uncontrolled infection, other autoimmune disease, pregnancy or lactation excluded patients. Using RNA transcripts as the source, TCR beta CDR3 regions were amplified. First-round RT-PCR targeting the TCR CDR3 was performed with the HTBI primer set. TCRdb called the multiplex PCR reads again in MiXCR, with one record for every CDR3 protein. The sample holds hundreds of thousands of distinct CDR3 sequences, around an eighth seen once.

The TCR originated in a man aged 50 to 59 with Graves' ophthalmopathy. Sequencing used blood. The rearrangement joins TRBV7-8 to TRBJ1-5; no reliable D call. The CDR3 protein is CASSLDHGEMAQPQHF. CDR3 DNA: TGTGCCAGCAGCCTAGATCACGGGGAGATGGCTCAGCCCCAGCATTTT.